The subject of this entry is one T cell receptor (beta chain). Sequenced by immunoSEQ multiplex PCR; TCRdb stores in-frame clones only, minus some. The table lists some 80,000 clones, about 92% of them singletons. This record belongs to a study of technical replicates of blood from a handful of donors. The V gene lost 2 bases and the J gene lost 8 bases, with 21 bases spanning the gap. Germline lookup yields CDR1 SGHVS and CDR2 FQNEAQ. This CDR3 is 16 amino acids long. Input material: T cells isolated from PBMCs. This TCR derives from a human donor in good health. V is TRBV7-8 and J is TRBJ1-2; D not certain. CDR3 bases: TGTGCCAGCAGCTTAAGCGAGCACCGTCCTATATCCGGCTACACCTTC. Amino acid sequence: CASSLSEHRPISGYTF.